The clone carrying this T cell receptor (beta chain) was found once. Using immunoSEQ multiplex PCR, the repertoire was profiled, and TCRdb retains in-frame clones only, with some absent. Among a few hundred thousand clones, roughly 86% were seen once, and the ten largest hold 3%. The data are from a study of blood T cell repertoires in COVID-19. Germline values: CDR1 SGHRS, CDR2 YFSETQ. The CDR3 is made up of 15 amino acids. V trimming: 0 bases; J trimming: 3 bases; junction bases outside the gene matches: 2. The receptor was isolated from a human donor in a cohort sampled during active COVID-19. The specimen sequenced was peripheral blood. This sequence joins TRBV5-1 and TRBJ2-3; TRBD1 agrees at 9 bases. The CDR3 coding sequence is TGCGCCAGCAGCTTGGTGGACAGGGGTACAGATACGCAGTATTTT. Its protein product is CASSLVDRGTDTQYF.